What follows are 26 T cell receptor beta chains derived from one specimen sequenced in a study of early T cells in non-severe SARS-CoV-2 infection. TCRdb redid the calling of the 5' RACE reads with MiXCR, one entry per CDR3 protein. The sample has about 98,000 distinct CDR3 sequences, roughly 13% seen once. Material for sequencing was whole blood. These receptors came from an adult who was a healthcare worker with PCR-confirmed SARS-CoV-2 infection or an uninfected control (not recorded which).

This chain links TRBV6-6 with TRBJ2-2, with 13 bases that match TRBD2. Germline V lookup: CDR1 MNHNY, CDR2 SVGAGI (reference sequence). V lost 2 bases to trimming and J lost 5 bases; unmatched junction nucleotides: 2. The CDR3 consists of 16 residues. The CDR3 region has the DNA TGTGCCAGCAGTTACGGACTAGCGGGAGAGACCGGGGAGCTGTTTTTT. It yields the protein CASSYGLAGETGELFF.

V gene TRBV5-6 combines with J gene TRBJ1-5; 10 bases agree with TRBD1. The CDR3 runs 15 residues. Looked up from germline, CDR1 is SGHDT and CDR2 is YYEEEE. Unmatched junction bases numbered 7, after V lost 3 bases and J lost 7 bases. The CDR3 nucleotides are TGTGCCAGCAGCTCAGCCGGGACAGGGGTACAGCCCCAGCATTTT. Its protein product is CASSSAGTGVQPQHF.

This clonotype was seen many times. The rearrangement links TRBV29-1 to TRBJ2-2; D not certain. Germline V lookup: CDR1 SQVTM, CDR2 ANQGSEA. V was shortened by 4 bases and J by 5 bases, with 5 bases between the two germline ends. This CDR3 region has 11 residues. Here the CDR3 reads CSVGWTGELFF. DNA of the CDR3: TGCAGCGTTGGGTGGACCGGGGAGCTGTTTTTT.

The V call is TRBV12-3 or TRBV12-4, the J call TRBJ2-7; D is perhaps TRBD2 (6 bases). CDR3 size: 17 residues. Trimming shortened V by 3 bases and J by 6 bases, and 24 bases separated the two germline ends. CDR3 in amino acids: CASSFNFEVFAGGEQYF. CDR3 DNA sequence: TGTGCCAGCAGTTTTAATTTCGAGGTTTTCGCCGGGGGCGAGCAGTACTTC.

This clonotype was seen more than once but under ten times. The J gene is TRBJ2-1, the V gene TRBV11-2, with D uncertain. CDR3 size: 16 residues. V gave up 2 bases and J gave up 0 bases, with 11 bases separating them. Looked up from germline, CDR1 is SGHAT and CDR2 is FQNNGV. The CDR3 nucleotides are TGTGCCAGCAGCTTATTCGGCGGTTTCTCCTACAATGAGCAGTTCTTC. Translating gives CASSLFGGFSYNEQFF.

This clonotype was detected many times. The rearrangement joins TRBV28 to TRBJ2-1; D may be TRBD2 (5 bases). Trimming stripped 5 bases from V and 2 bases from J, with 10 bases between. This CDR3 spans 14 amino acids. Germline V gene data show CDR1 as MDHEN and CDR2 as SYDVKM. Here the CDR3 DNA reads TGTGCCAGCAGTGGGAGAGGTGCCTACAATGAGCAGTTCTTC. This gives the protein CASSGRGAYNEQFF.

This clonotype showed up just a few times. The V gene is TRBV6-6, the J gene TRBJ1-3, with 7 bases that match TRBD1. The CDR3 is made up of 17 amino acids. The germline CDR1 and CDR2 sequences are MNHNY and SVGAGI (reference sequence). J gave up 6 bases and V 0 bases, and 11 bases lay outside the gene matches. The CDR3 bases are TGTGCCAGCAGTTACTCGAGGGAGGGGGCAACTGAAAACACCATATATTTT. It specifies CASSYSREGATENTIYF.

The chain has TRBV7-9 and TRBJ2-1; D remains unclear. Germline CDR1 SEHNR, CDR2 FQNEAQ (reference sequence). Between the trimmed V and J ends, which lost 5 bases and 5 bases, there was a span of 10 bases. This CDR3 is built from 13 residues. The CDR3 reads CASSPRSDNEQFF. DNA of the CDR3: TGTGCCAGCAGCCCGAGGAGCGACAATGAGCAGTTCTTC.

A few counts support this clonotype. This sequence joins TRBV29-1 and TRBJ1-3; TRBD1 matches 7 bases. J lost 8 bases, V lost 4 bases, and 8 bases had no gene match. This CDR3 has 13 amino acids. Germline V CDR1 and CDR2: SQVTM, ANQGSEA. The CDR3 sequence is CSVVPGGRDTIYF. The DNA of the CDR3 is TGCAGCGTTGTCCCAGGGGGAAGGGACACCATATATTTT.

This clonotype was seen at least ten times. The rearrangement joins TRBV24-1 to TRBJ1-5, with D possibly TRBD1 on 6 matching bases. V was clipped by 3 bases and J by 5 bases, with 10 bases between them. CDR1 is KGHDR, CDR2 SFDVKD, per germline. The CDR3 length is 14 residues. The CDR3, as DNA: TGTGCCACCAGTGATGCCACAGGGTATCAGCCCCAGCATTTT. It codes for CATSDATGYQPQHF.

This clonotype showed up just a few times. V and J are TRBV19 and TRBJ2-7; 10 bases map to TRBD2. CDR1 and CDR2 (germline): LNHDA, SQIVND (reference sequence). The CDR3 is made up of 15 amino acids. V shed 5 bases and J 3 bases; nucleotides not matched to a gene: 7. This CDR3 reads CASSFGTSDFYEQYF. The DNA of the CDR3 is TGTGCCAGTAGTTTCGGGACTAGCGACTTCTACGAGCAGTACTTC.

The rearrangement links TRBV19 to TRBJ1-5; D unclear. The CDR3 length is 13 residues. CDR1 is LNHDA and CDR2 is SQIVND in the germline V gene (reference sequence). The V and J ends lost 8 bases and 6 bases respectively, with 14 bases between them. The CDR3 region is CASSSFASQPQHF. The CDR3, as DNA: TGTGCCAGTTCAAGTTTCGCAAGTCAGCCCCAGCATTTT.

The V and J genes are TRBV11-2 and TRBJ2-7; 9 nucleotides align to TRBD2. CDR3 size: 14 residues. With V trimmed by 6 bases and J by 5 bases, 8 bases remained unmatched. CDR1 and CDR2 from the germline V gene are SGHAT and FQNNGV. This CDR3 reads CASRFSGSLHEQYF. The CDR3 DNA is TGTGCCAGCAGGTTTAGCGGGAGTCTCCACGAGCAGTACTTC.

This clonotype was detected only a few times. V is TRBV4-1 and J is TRBJ2-3, with no clear D. The V gene lost 4 bases and the J gene lost 0 bases, with 14 bases spanning the gap. The germline V gene encodes CDR1 MGHRA and CDR2 YSYEKL. This CDR3 spans 16 amino acids. The DNA of the CDR3 is TGCGCCAGCAGCCCAGGACGCGTAACGAGCACAGATACGCAGTATTTT. It codes for CASSPGRVTSTDTQYF.

This clonotype has just a few counts. The V gene is TRBV19, the J gene TRBJ2-7; the match to TRBD2 covers 9 bases. Germline CDR1 LNHDA, CDR2 SQIVND (reference sequence). This CDR3 contains 14 residues. The trim removed 3 bases at V and 2 bases at J, leaving 2 bases unmatched. The CDR3 DNA reads as TGTGCCAGTAGTATCGGACTAGCGCCCTACGAGCAGTACTTC. This codes for CASSIGLAPYEQYF.

This clonotype was seen repeatedly, ten times or more. V and J are TRBV28 and TRBJ2-7; D unresolved. This CDR3 is 13 amino acids long. The germline gives CDR1 MDHEN, CDR2 SYDVKM. V lost 6 bases and J 6 bases, leaving 15 bases between the germline ends. The DNA of the CDR3 is TGTGCCAGCAGCCTCGGCCGGGTGTCCGAGCAGTACTTC. Residues: CASSLGRVSEQYF.

The chain links TRBV10-3 to TRBJ2-1; 10 positions match TRBD2. The germline CDR1 and CDR2 sequences are ENHRY and SYGVKD. The length of the CDR3 is 23 residues. The V and J ends lost 0 bases and 12 bases, in that order; junction bases with no gene match: 32. The CDR3 DNA is TGTGCCATCAGTGAGTCGGATCCGGGGTTGGGCCTAGCGGGAGTCCTATCCCTTTCGGGGCAGTTCTTC. Protein: CAISESDPGLGLAGVLSLSGQFF.

Only a few counts were recorded for this clonotype. The chain employs TRBV28 and TRBJ1-1, with D unclear. CDR3 length: 11 residues. Trimming pared 3 bases from V and 8 bases from J, leaving 7 bases between. Germline CDR1 is MDHEN and CDR2 is SYDVKM. CDR3 DNA sequence: TGTGCCAGCAGTTTGGCCAGAGAAGCTTTCTTT. Amino acids: CASSLAREAFF.

This rearrangement joins TRBV12-3 or TRBV12-4 to TRBJ2-1, with a tentative D call TRBD2 (6 bases). The CDR3 extends over 15 amino acids. The V end was cut by 6 bases, the J end by 3 bases, with 15 bases between. CDR3 nucleotides: TGTGCCAGCAGCCCCCTGGGGGAGGTCTACAATGAGCAGTTCTTC. Amino acid sequence: CASSPLGEVYNEQFF.

J is TRBJ2-1 and V is TRBV12-3 or TRBV12-4; 9 bases line up with TRBD1. The CDR3 is made up of 12 amino acids. Trimming at V came to 6 bases and at J to 9 bases, leaving 3 bases not matched to a gene. CDR3 sequence reads: CASRGTGSEQFF. The CDR3 DNA is TGTGCCAGCAGGGGGACAGGGAGTGAGCAGTTCTTC.

This clonotype was recorded a few times. The chain joins TRBV7-8 to TRBJ2-3; 7 bases map to TRBD2. CDR3 size: 13 residues. V trimming: 6 bases; J trimming: 5 bases; junction bases outside the gene matches: 5. Germline values: CDR1 SGHVS, CDR2 FQNEAQ. CDR3 residues: CASSGLGGDTQYF. CDR3 in DNA: TGTGCCAGCAGTGGACTAGGTGGAGATACGCAGTATTTT.

This sequence joins TRBV2 and TRBJ1-6; perhaps TRBD1 as D (6 bases). Per the germline V gene, CDR1 is SNHLY and CDR2 is FYNNEI. With 1 base removed from V and 7 bases from J, the gap between germline ends came to 11 bases. CDR3 size: 15 residues. The CDR3 loop is CASSEVGALNSPLHF. The CDR3 DNA follows: TGTGCCAGCAGTGAAGTGGGGGCCCTAAATTCACCCCTCCACTTT.

J is TRBJ1-6 and V is TRBV4-3; TRBD1 agrees at 9 bases. The CDR3 runs 15 residues. CDR1 is LGHNA and CDR2 is YSLEER in the germline V gene. V lost 3 bases to trimming and J lost 10 bases; unmatched junction nucleotides: 7. CDR3: CASSQIQGADSPLHF. In DNA form, the CDR3 reads TGCGCCAGCAGCCAGATACAGGGGGCGGACTCACCCCTCCACTTT.

In this sample, this clonotype turned up many times. In DNA form, the CDR3 reads TGTGCCAGCAGACCGACAGGGGCCTACGAGCAGTACTTC. Amino acid sequence: CASRPTGAYEQYF. The chain has TRBV28 and TRBJ2-7, with TRBD1 matching over 8 bases. This CDR3 is 13 amino acids long. The germline gives CDR1 MDHEN, CDR2 SYDVKM. V dropped 6 bases and J dropped 2; count of bases not matched to a gene: 3.

This clonotype was seen a few times. The chain uses TRBV7-9 and TRBJ2-1, with 9 positions matching TRBD1. CDR3 length equals 16 residues. Germline lookup yields CDR1 SEHNR and CDR2 FQNEAQ (reference sequence). The J segment lost 3 bases and the V segment lost 2 bases, leaving 5 bases of the junction unmatched. The CDR3 here is CASSLPGQGDYNEQFF. The CDR3 DNA reads TGTGCCAGCAGCTTACCGGGACAGGGCGACTACAATGAGCAGTTCTTC.

This clonotype occurred a few times. The gene calls are TRBV12-3 or TRBV12-4 and TRBJ2-7, with TRBD1 identical over 7 bases. The trim removed 0 bases at V and 2 bases at J, leaving 4 bases unmatched. The CDR3 spans 15 residues. CDR3 residues: CASSLALGQTYEQYF. DNA of the CDR3: TGTGCCAGCAGTTTAGCGCTGGGACAGACCTACGAGCAGTACTTC.